Listed below are T cell receptor beta chains from one sample, sequenced in a study of T cell repertoires in aging, cancer and after chemotherapy. Each CDR3 protein gets one entry after TCRdb re-called the multiplex PCR reads with MiXCR. The data hold some 2,900 distinct CDR3 sequences, with roughly 34% observed a single time. Sequencing was carried out using blood. These receptors all come from a human donor with a solid tumor. CDR3s leave out the opening cysteine and the closing phenylalanine or tryptophan. The order of the fields is V gene, CDR3 protein.

v_gene: TRBV6-5; CDR3aa: ASSPGTLADYEQY
v_gene: TRBV6-5; CDR3aa: ASITGWNSPLH
v_gene: TRBV19; CDR3aa: ASSDRGRTEAF
v_gene: TRBV6-5; CDR3aa: ASSWDGSYGYT
v_gene: TRBV6-6; CDR3aa: ASSYQRGNYEQY
v_gene: TRBV6-2/TRBV6-3; CDR3aa: ASSYPTLGGRNSPLH
v_gene: TRBV10-2; CDR3aa: ASRISGGDVDTQY
v_gene: TRBV12-3/TRBV12-4; CDR3aa: ASSLPQTGGYGYT
v_gene: TRBV12-3/TRBV12-4; CDR3aa: ASSLARTGAGANVLT
v_gene: TRBV29-1; CDR3aa: SVVNRGTGDTQY
v_gene: TRBV19; CDR3aa: ASSILGGTTGELF
v_gene: TRBV15; CDR3aa: ANSRGGSGGEEQF
v_gene: TRBV10-3; CDR3aa: AIRKDRGLTDTQY
v_gene: TRBV10-3; CDR3aa: AISESAGLVSNEQF
v_gene: TRBV4-3; CDR3aa: ASSQAGGSGANVLT
v_gene: TRBV19; CDR3aa: ASSSDRGAGTDTQY
v_gene: TRBV14; CDR3aa: ASSPRGQWLSYNEQF
v_gene: TRBV20-1; CDR3aa: SARVGLQNTEAF
v_gene: TRBV6-4; CDR3aa: ASSDSIKWPQH
v_gene: TRBV5-1; CDR3aa: ASSFNSGNTIY
v_gene: TRBV19; CDR3aa: ASSPGRGEYSNQPQH
v_gene: TRBV30; CDR3aa: AWSLWTGTGNTIY
v_gene: TRBV20-1; CDR3aa: SASSGGAVSYNEQF
v_gene: TRBV7-2; CDR3aa: ASSLRQGGSTDTQY
v_gene: TRBV19; CDR3aa: ASSRGQGAHMNTEAF
v_gene: TRBV10-3; CDR3aa: AISKDRSDEQY
v_gene: TRBV18; CDR3aa: ASSESGDTQY
v_gene: TRBV19; CDR3aa: ASSIKGRGVNQPQH
v_gene: TRBV29-1; CDR3aa: SVDGPGAGGASTEAF
v_gene: TRBV5-1; CDR3aa: ASSVAGVNTGELF
v_gene: TRBV30; CDR3aa: AWSKGVQPNQPQH
v_gene: TRBV20-1; CDR3aa: SARATGGIDGYT
v_gene: TRBV12-3/TRBV12-4; CDR3aa: ASSLAGTINEQF
v_gene: TRBV7-9; CDR3aa: ASSGDRNFNQPQH
v_gene: TRBV6-6; CDR3aa: ASSTQEGLFPHTEAF
v_gene: TRBV27; CDR3aa: PSSSTTGYRPQH
v_gene: TRBV18; CDR3aa: ASSPSQGLKNTGELF
v_gene: TRBV18; CDR3aa: ASSPLPGSDTQY
v_gene: TRBV19; CDR3aa: ASTVGQGAFYSNQPQH
v_gene: TRBV18; CDR3aa: ASSPTGLRGGANVLT
v_gene: TRBV19; CDR3aa: ASSSLNYGYT
v_gene: TRBV12-3/TRBV12-4; CDR3aa: ASSLGVSNQPQH
v_gene: TRBV20-1; CDR3aa: SAVRSLGRSEAF
v_gene: TRBV6-5; CDR3aa: ASTLRAGGSQPQH
v_gene: TRBV6-5; CDR3aa: ASGEFRTEAF
v_gene: TRBV6-5; CDR3aa: ASMDSPNEKLF
v_gene: TRBV19; CDR3aa: ASSIGLTEKLF
v_gene: TRBV19; CDR3aa: ASSIKQGVDETQY
v_gene: TRBV5-6; CDR3aa: ASSLLGTSGISKETQY
v_gene: TRBV19; CDR3aa: ASIEAGGGNEQF
v_gene: TRBV6-5; CDR3aa: ASSSRQGANSPLH
v_gene: TRBV6-5; CDR3aa: ASRPGTRGSHEQF
v_gene: TRBV6-5; CDR3aa: ASSRTGPGELF
v_gene: TRBV19; CDR3aa: ASTVGQGAIYEQF
v_gene: TRBV19; CDR3aa: ASRQGDYSNQPQH
v_gene: TRBV7-2; CDR3aa: ASSFLGGSGANVLT